This entry describes one T cell receptor (beta chain). The sample belongs to a study of T cell clones after liver transplantation. Background on the study: Samples came pre-transplant, pre-randomization before withdrawal, and post-randomization after withdrawal ended.

The CDR3 totals 15 residues. In germline, CDR1 is SGHVS, CDR2 FNYEAQ. Losses at the gene ends were 0 bases for V and 3 bases for J; bases not matched to a gene: 3. Profiled with immunoSEQ multiplex PCR; TCRdb holds only in-frame clones, not every one. The sample carries 45,000 to 60,000 clones, 85% to 90% recorded once. The material sequenced was CD8+ T cells from blood, taken 12 months after liver transplant. The chain combines TRBV7-6 with TRBJ2-7; 9 bases fit TRBD1. This TCR was sampled from a human patient who received a liver transplant. Part of the T cell pool may stem from the graft donor. This chain's CDR3 is CASSLAWGQGYEQYF. The CDR3 coding sequence is TGTGCCAGCAGCTTAGCGTGGGGACAGGGCTACGAGCAGTACTTC.